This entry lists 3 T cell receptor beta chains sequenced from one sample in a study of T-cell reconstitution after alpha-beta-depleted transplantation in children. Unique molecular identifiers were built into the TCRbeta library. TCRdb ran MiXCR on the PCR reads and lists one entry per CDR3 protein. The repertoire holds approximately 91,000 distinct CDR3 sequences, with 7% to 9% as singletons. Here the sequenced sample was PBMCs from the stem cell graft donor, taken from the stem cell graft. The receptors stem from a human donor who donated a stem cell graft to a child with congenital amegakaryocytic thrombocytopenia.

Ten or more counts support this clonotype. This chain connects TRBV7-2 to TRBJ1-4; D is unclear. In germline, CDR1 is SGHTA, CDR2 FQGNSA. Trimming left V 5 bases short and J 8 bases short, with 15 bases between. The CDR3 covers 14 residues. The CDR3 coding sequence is TGTGCCAGCAGCCCCGCTGGGATAGACGAAAAACTGTTTTTT. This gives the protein CASSPAGIDEKLFF.

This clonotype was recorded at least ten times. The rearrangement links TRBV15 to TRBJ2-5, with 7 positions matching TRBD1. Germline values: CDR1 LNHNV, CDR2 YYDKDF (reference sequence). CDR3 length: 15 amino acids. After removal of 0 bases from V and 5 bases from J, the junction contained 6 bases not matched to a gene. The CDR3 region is CATSRDEGAGETQYF. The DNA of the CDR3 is TGTGCCACCAGCAGAGATGAGGGGGCAGGGGAGACCCAGTACTTC.

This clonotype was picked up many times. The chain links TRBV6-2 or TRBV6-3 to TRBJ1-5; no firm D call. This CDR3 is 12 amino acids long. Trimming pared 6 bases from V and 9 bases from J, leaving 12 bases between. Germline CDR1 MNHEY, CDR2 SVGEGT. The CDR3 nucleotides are TGTGCCAGCAGCGAACTCTTTGGGCCCCAGCATTTT. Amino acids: CASSELFGPQHF.